The T cell receptor beta chain described here comes from a study of blood T cell repertoires in COVID-19. The CDR3 extends over 15 amino acids. Germline lookup yields CDR1 MRHNA and CDR2 SNTAGT. Losses at the gene ends were 3 bases for V and 7 bases for J; bases not matched to a gene: 6. The table came from immunoSEQ multiplex PCR; TCRdb's copy has only in-frame clones and leaves some out. Here the sample spans 20,000 or so clones, 88% being singletons. Sample: peripheral blood. This sequence joins TRBV6-4 and TRBJ2-1; 10 bases are a match to TRBD2. The receptor's source is a human donor in a cohort sampled during active COVID-19. CDR3 sequence: CASSETLAGRNEQFF. The CDR3 bases are TGTGCCAGCAGTGAGACACTAGCGGGGAGGAATGAGCAGTTCTTC.